The rows below give T cell receptor beta chains drawn from one sample of a study of blood T cell repertoires in COVID-19. Profiling relied on immunoSEQ multiplex PCR, and the TCRdb table lists in-frame clones only, not all of them. The data show hundreds of thousands of clones, 83% seen once. Input material: PBMCs or T cells enriched from blood (not recorded which). The receptor set was obtained from a woman in her fifties or sixties who had been exposed to COVID-19. CDR3s include the opening cysteine and the closing phenylalanine or tryptophan. The D gene is left open where the match is weak. The size field is filled for only some rows; it gives once, few, many or a size class.

d_call cdr3_length j_call clone_size v_call cdr3_nt cdr3_aa
TRBD1 15 TRBJ2-5 NA TRBV9 TGTGCCAGCGCCGAGGGGACAGGGGCGTTAGAGACCCAGTACTTC CASAEGTGALETQYF
NA 16 TRBJ1-5 NA TRBV28 TGTGCCAGCAGCCGGGAAGGGCGGTGGGGCAATCAGCCCCAGCATTTT CASSREGRWGNQPQHF
NA 13 TRBJ1-1 few TRBV28 TGTGCCAGCAAAGGCCGGCGAGGCACTGAAGCTTTCTTT CASKGRRGTEAFF
TRBD1 17 TRBJ2-1 NA TRBV18 TGTGCCAGCTCACCGAGGGACAGGGGATTGGCCTACAATGAGCAGTTCTTC CASSPRDRGLAYNEQFF
TRBD1 13 TRBJ2-7 NA TRBV18 TGTGCCAGCTCGGACAGGGCGGCCTACGAGCAGTACTTC CASSDRAAYEQYF
TRBD1 12 TRBJ2-5 NA TRBV12-5 TGTGCTAGTGGGACGACAGGGCTTAAGTTCGACTTC CASGTTGLKFDF
NA 15 TRBJ1-2 NA TRBV18 TGTGCCAGCTCACCAGGACTTGGAGGGAACTATGGCTACACCTTC CASSPGLGGNYGYTF
TRBD2 16 TRBJ2-7 NA TRBV19 TGTGCCAGTAGTATAGGGGAAGCGGGGAGTACCTACGAGCAGTACTTC CASSIGEAGSTYEQYF
NA 16 TRBJ1-1 once TRBV19 TGTGCCAGTATAAAAGGAAGAGGACTCCCTAACACTGAAGCTTTCTTT CASIKGRGLPNTEAFF
TRBD1 14 TRBJ1-6 NA TRBV14 TGTGCCAGCAAGCGACAGGGAATAAATTCACCCCTCCACTTT CASKRQGINSPLHF
TRBD2 15 TRBJ2-1 NA TRBV2 TGTGCCAGCAGTGTGGGGCGGGGGGGCCTATCTGAGCAGTTCTTC CASSVGRGGLSEQFF
TRBD1 17 TRBJ1-6 NA TRBV4-1 TGCGCCAGCAGCCAAGCCCACCCGGGACAGGGAAATTCACCCCTCCACTTT CASSQAHPGQGNSPLHF
TRBD2 16 TRBJ2-7 NA TRBV5-1 TGCGCCAGCAATACCGGGGGACTAGCAATTCCTAACGAGCAGTACTTC CASNTGGLAIPNEQYF
NA 13 TRBJ2-5 once TRBV15 TGTGCCACCAGCCTATTCCCCCAAGAGACCCAGTACTTC CATSLFPQETQYF
NA 15 TRBJ1-1 NA TRBV6-5 TGTGCCAGCAGTTTCCGACAGCTCTCGAACACTGAAGCTTTCTTT CASSFRQLSNTEAFF
NA 15 TRBJ1-5 NA TRBV6-5 TGTGCCAGCGTATGGACTTCCGATAGCAATCAGCCCCAGCATTTT CASVWTSDSNQPQHF
TRBD1 13 TRBJ2-5 NA TRBV19 TGTGCCACCGGACAGGGAAGAGGAGAGACCCAGTACTTC CATGQGRGETQYF
NA 13 TRBJ1-3 few TRBV20-1 TGCAGTGCTAGTCCGGGTACTGGAAACACCATATATTTT CSASPGTGNTIYF
TRBD1 15 TRBJ1-4 NA TRBV6-4 TGTGCCAAGTCGGACAGGCGAAGTTGGAATGAAAAACTGTTTTTT CAKSDRRSWNEKLFF
NA 15 TRBJ1-4 once TRBV28 TGTGCCAGCAGTTTGTTCCAGCCAGGGGATGAAAAACTGTTTTTT CASSLFQPGDEKLFF
TRBD2 15 TRBJ2-3 NA TRBV4-1 TGCGCCAGCAGCCTACTAGCGGACGGCACAGATACGCAGTATTTT CASSLLADGTDTQYF
NA 16 TRBJ1-5 NA TRBV10-3 TGTGCCATCAGTGAGTCGAGGGCAGGGGTTAGTCAGCCCCAGCATTTT CAISESRAGVSQPQHF
TRBD1 17 TRBJ1-4 NA TRBV6-1 TGTGCCAGCAGTGGGGGGACAGGGCTACCCTTTAATGAAAAACTGTTTTTT CASSGGTGLPFNEKLFF
NA 13 TRBJ1-1 many TRBV19 TGTGCCAGTAGTCCCGGTTATCGGACTGAAGCTTTCTTT CASSPGYRTEAFF
NA 15 TRBJ1-5 NA TRBV6-5 TGTGCCAGCAGTCCTACAGGAGTCGAAAGTCAGCCCCAGCATTTT CASSPTGVESQPQHF
TRBD1 14 TRBJ1-1 NA TRBV5-5 TGTGCCAGCAGCTTCGGACAGGGGAACACTGAAGCTTTCTTT CASSFGQGNTEAFF
NA 15 TRBJ1-6 NA TRBV19 TGTGCCAGTAGTATTATGGGGATCGGGGGTTCACCCCTCCACTTT CASSIMGIGGSPLHF
TRBD2 15 TRBJ2-3 NA TRBV6-4 TGTGCCAGCAGCCCTAGCGGGGGGGGCACAGATACGCAGTATTTT CASSPSGGGTDTQYF
TRBD1 15 TRBJ2-5 NA TRBV9 TGTGCCAGCAGCGTAGAGAACAGGGGGCTAGAGACCCAGTACTTC CASSVENRGLETQYF
NA 15 TRBJ1-1 NA TRBV10-3 TGTGCCATCAGTGAGTCGATGGCAGGGAACACTGAAGCTTTCTTT CAISESMAGNTEAFF
NA 15 TRBJ1-1 NA TRBV3-1/TRBV3-2 TGTGCCAGCAGCCAAGACCGTACACCGAACACTGAAGCTTTCTTT CASSQDRTPNTEAFF
NA 16 TRBJ1-2 NA TRBV11-2 TGTGCCAGCAGCTTACGATCTGGAGGGGATACCTATGGCTACACCTTC CASSLRSGGDTYGYTF
NA 15 TRBJ1-5 NA TRBV19 TGTGCCAGTAGTATAGGTTTCAGGGGCAATCAGCCCCAGCATTTT CASSIGFRGNQPQHF
NA 14 TRBJ2-7 NA TRBV30 TGTGCCTGGAGTGTACTTACCCAGGGTAGGGAGCAGTACTTC CAWSVLTQGREQYF
TRBD1 13 TRBJ2-4 NA TRBV5-1 TGCGCCAGCAGCATAGGACAGGGGTATACTCAGTACTTC CASSIGQGYTQYF
NA 15 TRBJ1-2 few TRBV10-2 TGCGCCAGCAGTGAAGTGGGCAGAACCAGCTATGGCTACACCTTC CASSEVGRTSYGYTF
TRBD1 14 TRBJ2-2 NA TRBV3-1/TRBV3-2 TGTGCCAGCACTCCGGGACAGGACACCGGGGAGCTGTTTTTT CASTPGQDTGELFF
NA 13 TRBJ1-1 NA TRBV3-1/TRBV3-2 TGTGCCAGCAGCCCCCATGAGAGGGCTGAAGCTTTCTTT CASSPHERAEAFF
NA 14 TRBJ1-5 NA TRBV9 TGTGCCAGCAGCGTAGGCGGGGCCGATCAGCCCCAGCATTTT CASSVGGADQPQHF
NA 13 TRBJ1-1 few TRBV7-2 TGTGCCAGCAGCTTAGCCATGAACACTGAAGCTTTCTTT CASSLAMNTEAFF
NA 12 TRBJ2-2 few TRBV5-5 TGTGCCAGCAGCATTAGCACCGGGGAGCTGTTTTTT CASSISTGELFF
NA 16 TRBJ2-1 NA TRBV24-1 TGTGCCACCAGTGATCCCGGGGCCGGGACTTACAATGAGCAGTTCTTC CATSDPGAGTYNEQFF
NA 14 TRBJ1-2 NA TRBV30 TGTGCCTGCCCTGGTCCTTCCCCAATCGAGGGCTACACCTTC CACPGPSPIEGYTF
NA 14 TRBJ1-2 NA TRBV7-8 TGTGCCAGCAGCTTGGGACATTCCAACTATGGCTACACCTTC CASSLGHSNYGYTF
TRBD2 16 TRBJ2-3 once TRBV3-1/TRBV3-2 TGTGCCAGCAGCCAACAGGGACTAGCGGGGGGGGATACGCAGTATTTT CASSQQGLAGGDTQYF
NA 14 TRBJ1-2 NA TRBV10-3 TGTGCCATCAGTGAGTACAGGAGCGAATATGGCTACACCTTC CAISEYRSEYGYTF
NA 15 TRBJ2-5 once TRBV2 TGTGCCAGCATTTTACAGGAAACTCCTCAAGAGACCCAGTACTTC CASILQETPQETQYF
TRBD2 14 TRBJ2-2 NA TRBV6-5 TGTGCCAGCACCCTAGCGGGTTCCACCGGGGAGCTGTTTTTT CASTLAGSTGELFF
NA 14 TRBJ1-5 few TRBV27 TGTGCCAGCAGTTTATTTACAGGCAATCAGCCCCAGCATTTT CASSLFTGNQPQHF
NA 16 TRBJ2-5 NA TRBV9 TGTGCCAGCACGCGGATTGGAGGTAGGAGGAAAGAGACCCAGTACTTC CASTRIGGRRKETQYF
TRBD2 14 TRBJ2-7 NA TRBV19 TGTGCCAGTAGTCGCGGCGGGGGGACCTACGAGCAGTACTTC CASSRGGGTYEQYF
TRBD2 15 TRBJ2-3 NA TRBV10-3 TGTGCCATCAGTGAGCAGCGGGGGGACGGGGGTCCGCAGTATTTT CAISEQRGDGGPQYF
NA 15 TRBJ1-1 NA TRBV14 TGTGCCAGCAGCCTTCTACGGGGGACGGGCACTGAAGCTTTCTTT CASSLLRGTGTEAFF
TRBD1 14 TRBJ2-7 NA TRBV28 TGTGCCAGCAGTTTACTGGGACAGGGTTTCGAGCAGTACTTC CASSLLGQGFEQYF
TRBD1 17 TRBJ1-4 NA TRBV5-4 TGTGCCAGCAGCCCCGGAGGGACCGGGACAGAACATGAAAAACTGTTTTTT CASSPGGTGTEHEKLFF